Given below is one T cell receptor (beta chain) in context. Antigen unknown. This specimen belongs to a study of early T cells in non-severe SARS-CoV-2 infection. Study-level background: Unsorted whole blood bulk RNA was sequenced, with unpaired chains. Notes on the study in general: Missing private and CD4 specificities, VDJdb matching favored anti-spike CD8 responses.

V was trimmed by 4 bases and J by 8 bases, leaving 15 bases between them. The CDR3 loop spans 13 amino acids. Germline V lookup: CDR1 SGDLS, CDR2 YYNGEE. Unique molecular identifiers (one per individual cDNA molecule) were attached. Via MiXCR, TCRdb re-called the 5' RACE reads, giving one row per CDR3 protein. The sample holds over 75,000 distinct CDR3 sequences, about 15% seen once. This sequence was found in an adult who was a healthcare worker with PCR-confirmed SARS-CoV-2 infection or an uninfected control (not recorded which). The sequenced sample was whole blood. J is TRBJ1-2 and V is TRBV9; D ambiguous. The CDR3 sequence: CASSPPGRKGYTF. The CDR3 nucleotides are TGTGCCAGCAGCCCCCCCGGACGGAAGGGCTACACCTTC. Looking up the rest from reference TRBV9 and TRBJ1-2 gives the full variable domain: DSGVTQTPKHLITATGQRVTLRCSPRSGDLSVYWYQQSLDQGLQFLIQYYNGEERAKGNILERFSAQQFPDLHSELNLSSLELGDSALYFCASSPPGRKGYTFGSGTRLTVV.